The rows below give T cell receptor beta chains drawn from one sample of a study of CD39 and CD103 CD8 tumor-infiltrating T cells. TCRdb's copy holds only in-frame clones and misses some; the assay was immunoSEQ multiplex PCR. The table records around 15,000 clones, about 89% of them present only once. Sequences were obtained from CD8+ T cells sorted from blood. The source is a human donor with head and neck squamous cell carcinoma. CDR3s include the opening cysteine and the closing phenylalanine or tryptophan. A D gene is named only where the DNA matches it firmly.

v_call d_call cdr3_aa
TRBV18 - CASSPPPGSLQETQYF
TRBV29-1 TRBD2 CSVGTSGQYNEQFF
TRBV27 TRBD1 CASRSQGAHGYGYTF
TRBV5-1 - CASSRSSSDTQYF
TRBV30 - CAWGPGSTEAFF
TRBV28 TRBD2 CASSSGTSGDSYNEQFF
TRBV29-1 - CSAAPGTQTEAFF
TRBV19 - CASSGYFPVNEQFF
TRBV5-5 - CASSIEGGTVTYEQYF
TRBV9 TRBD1 CASGLTGDQPQHF
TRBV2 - CASFGHTGTMYEQYF
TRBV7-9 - CASDNYGYTF
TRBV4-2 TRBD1 CASSQEGGTGNTEAFF
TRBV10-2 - CASNRQGSPLDGYTF
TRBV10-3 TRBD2 CAIPSGGPGGEQYF
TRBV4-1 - CASRPSIGGGNEQYF
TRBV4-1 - CAAQKVLAKNEQFF
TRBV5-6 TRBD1 CASSVTGVEQYF